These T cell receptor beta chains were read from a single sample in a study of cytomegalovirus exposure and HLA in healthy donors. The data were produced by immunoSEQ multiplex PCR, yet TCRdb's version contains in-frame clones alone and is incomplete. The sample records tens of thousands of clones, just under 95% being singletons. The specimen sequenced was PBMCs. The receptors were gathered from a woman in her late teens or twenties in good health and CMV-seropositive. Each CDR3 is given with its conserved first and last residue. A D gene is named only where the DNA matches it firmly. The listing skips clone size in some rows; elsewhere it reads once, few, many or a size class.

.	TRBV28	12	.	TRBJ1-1	TGTGCCAGCAGTTTAATCTCGGCTGAAGCTTTCTTT	CASSLISAEAFF
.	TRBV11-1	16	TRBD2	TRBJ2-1	TGTGCCAGCAGTCAACTGTGGACTAGCGGGGGGAATGAGCAGTTCTTC	CASSQLWTSGGNEQFF
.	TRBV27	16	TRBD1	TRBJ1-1	TGTGCCAGCAGTCCCCTACAGGGGGCGTTGGACACTGAAGCTTTCTTT	CASSPLQGALDTEAFF
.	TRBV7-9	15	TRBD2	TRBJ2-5	TGTGCCAGCAGCCGAGACGGGAGGGGTGGAGAGACCCAGTACTTC	CASSRDGRGGETQYF
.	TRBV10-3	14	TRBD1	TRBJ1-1	TGTGCCATCAGAAGGACAGGGGATAACACTGAAGCTTTCTTT	CAIRRTGDNTEAFF
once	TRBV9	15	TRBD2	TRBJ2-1	TGTGCCAGCAGCCCTCGACTAGCGTCCTACAATGAGCAGTTCTTC	CASSPRLASYNEQFF
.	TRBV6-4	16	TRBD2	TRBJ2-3	TGTGCCAGCAGTGAGGAAAGCGGGGGCCCTGGGTTTACGCAGTATTTT	CASSEESGGPGFTQYF
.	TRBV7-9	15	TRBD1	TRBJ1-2	TGTGCCAGCACCGACCCAGGGGGCGCGGACTATGGCTACACCTTC	CASTDPGGADYGYTF
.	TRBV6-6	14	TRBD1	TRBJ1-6	TGTGCCAGCAGTCCAGACAGGGGCAATTCACCCCTCCACTTT	CASSPDRGNSPLHF
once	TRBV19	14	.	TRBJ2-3	TGTGCCAGTAGTCGCAGGGGTAGCACAGATACGCAGTATTTT	CASSRRGSTDTQYF
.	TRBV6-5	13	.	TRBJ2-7	TGTGCCAGCAGCCGGGGACTCGGGTACGAGCAGTACTTC	CASSRGLGYEQYF
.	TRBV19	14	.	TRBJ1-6	TGTGCCAGTAGGAGGGCAGAAGTTAATTCACCCCTCCACTTT	CASRRAEVNSPLHF
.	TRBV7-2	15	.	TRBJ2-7	TGTGCCAGCAGCTCACGGGCAGGGTATTCGTACGAGCAGTACTTC	CASSSRAGYSYEQYF
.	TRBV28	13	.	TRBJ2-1	TGTGCCAGCAGTCGGACTGTTCTCAATGAGCAGTTCTTC	CASSRTVLNEQFF
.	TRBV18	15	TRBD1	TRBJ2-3	TGTGCCAGCTCACCTTTGCAGGGGGGCACAGATACGCAGTATTTT	CASSPLQGGTDTQYF
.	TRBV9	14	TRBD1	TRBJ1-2	TGTGCCAGCAGCGTACTAACAGGGGGCAGTGGCTACACCTTC	CASSVLTGGSGYTF